This T cell receptor (beta chain) is drawn from a study of blood T cell repertoires in COVID-19. Background on the study: The cDNA or gDNA used as material had been derived from T cells, B-cell-depleted T cells, or PBMCs.

Adults between roughly 18 and 89 years of age took part from under 30 US areas. Donors were grouped by their self-reported clinical history. Using immunoSEQ multiplex PCR, the repertoire was profiled, and TCRdb retains in-frame clones only, with some absent. The sample includes 160,000 or so clones, 80% seen only once; the top ten take about 3.7%. This clone was counted a few times. Germline lookup yields CDR1 MGHDK and CDR2 SYGVNS. The CDR3 sequence is 18 residues long. Trimming took 1 base from V and 6 from J; bases not matched to a gene: 7. The sample taken for sequencing was PBMCs or T cells enriched from blood (not recorded which). The chain links TRBV25-1 to TRBJ2-3; 16 nucleotides align to TRBD2. The TCR was taken from a woman aged 55-70 years who had recovered from COVID-19. The CDR3 is CASSELGTSGGASDTQYF. DNA of the CDR3: TGTGCCAGCAGTGAATTAGGGACTAGCGGGGGGGCCTCTGATACGCAGTATTTT.